The 17 T cell receptor beta chains below were found in one sample sequenced in a study of blood T cell repertoires in COVID-19. Profiled with immunoSEQ multiplex PCR; TCRdb holds only in-frame clones, not every one. The sample has under 250,000 clones; approximately 88% are singletons. The sequencing input was peripheral blood. The receptors were sampled from a man aged 55 to 69 who had recovered from COVID-19.

The gene calls are TRBV5-1 and TRBJ2-5; 11 bases line up with TRBD2. CDR1 and CDR2 from the germline V gene are SGHRS and YFSETQ. Germline trimming cut 3 bases from V and 3 bases from J; bases unmatched to any gene: 4. This CDR3 comprises 15 residues. The CDR3 here is CASSYGSGGEETQYF. The CDR3 coding sequence is TGCGCCAGCAGCTACGGTAGCGGGGGGGAAGAGACCCAGTACTTC.

The V gene is TRBV16, the J gene TRBJ1-2; the match to TRBD1 covers 9 bases. V gave up 0 bases and J gave up 3 bases; unmatched junction bases: 11. This CDR3 has 18 residues. Germline CDR1 reads KGHSY; CDR2 reads FQNENV. The CDR3 protein is CASSQSLQGQGPHYGYTF. In nucleotides, the CDR3 is TGTGCCAGCAGCCAATCCCTTCAGGGACAGGGTCCTCACTATGGCTACACCTTC.

This rearrangement joins TRBV3-1 (or the pseudogene TRBV3-2) to TRBJ2-2, with 7 bases aligning to TRBD2. The V segment lost 4 bases and the J segment 8 bases; nucleotides outside the gene matches: 10. The germline V gene encodes CDR1 LGHDT and CDR2 YNNKEL (reference sequence). The CDR3 runs to 15 residues. The CDR3 DNA reads as TGTGCCAGCAGCCGGAACCGACTAGCTCAGGGGGAGCTGTTTTTT. This codes for CASSRNRLAQGELFF.

This chain joins TRBV2 and TRBJ2-2; tentative D call: TRBD2 (6 bases). The CDR3 loop spans 14 amino acids. Germline CDR1 and CDR2: SNHLY and FYNNEI. V lost 7 bases and J 4 bases, leaving 13 bases between the germline ends. CDR3 DNA sequence: TGTGCCAGCAAAATTAGCGGTTCCACCGGGGAGCTGTTTTTT. The encoded protein is CASKISGSTGELFF.

The V call is TRBV14, the J call TRBJ1-2, with TRBD1 matching over 10 bases. The CDR3 length is 16 residues. V gave up 6 bases and J gave up 4 bases; unmatched junction bases: 11. CDR1 and CDR2 (germline): SGHDN, FVKESK. The DNA for the CDR3 is TGTGCCAGCAGTCATTCAACTGACAGGGGGCTCTATGGCTACACCTTC. This sequence encodes CASSHSTDRGLYGYTF.

The chain links TRBV7-8 to TRBJ2-3; 7 nucleotides line up with TRBD2. V was pared by 7 bases and J by 0 bases, with 7 bases of the junction left unmatched. The CDR3 loop spans 15 amino acids. Germline CDR1 SGHVS, CDR2 FQNEAQ. The CDR3 nucleotides read TGTGCCAGCACCATAAGCGGGGCTAGCACAGATACGCAGTATTTT. Translating gives CASTISGASTDTQYF.

V is TRBV18 and J is TRBJ2-7, with TRBD2 matching over 11 bases. The CDR3 sequence is 15 residues long. Germline V lookup: CDR1 KGHSH, CDR2 LQKENI. V trimming: 3 bases; J trimming: 3 bases; junction bases outside the gene matches: 4. In nucleotides, the CDR3 is TGTGCCAGCTCACCCTCCGGGACTAGCGGCTACGAGCAGTACTTC. The encoded protein is CASSPSGTSGYEQYF.

The rearrangement links TRBV3-1 (or the pseudogene TRBV3-2) to TRBJ2-4, with D perhaps matching TRBD1 (6 bases). This CDR3 has 18 amino acids. V was cut by 0 bases and J by 0 bases, with 15 bases left in between. Germline CDR1 is LGHDT and CDR2 is YNNKEL (reference sequence). The CDR3 loop is CASSQDQGTVLAKNIQYF. The CDR3 DNA reads TGTGCCAGCAGCCAAGATCAGGGGACGGTTTTAGCCAAAAACATTCAGTACTTC.

The rearrangement links TRBV27 to TRBJ2-7; TRBD1 matches at 7 bases. Per germline, CDR1 MNHEY and CDR2 SMNVEV (reference sequence). This CDR3 is 15 amino acids long. J gave up 0 bases and V 7 bases, and 9 bases lay outside the gene matches. The CDR3 is CASKRTGESSYEQYF. The DNA of the CDR3 is TGTGCCAGCAAACGGACAGGCGAGAGCTCCTACGAGCAGTACTTC.

The J gene is TRBJ2-7, the V gene TRBV6-6; 8 nucleotides agree with TRBD1. Germline CDR1 MNHNY, CDR2 SVGAGI (reference sequence). V shed 6 bases and J 0 bases; nucleotides not matched to a gene: 7. There are 15 residues in the CDR3. CDR3 in amino acids: CASRTGTGGSYEQYF. Here the CDR3 DNA reads TGTGCCAGCAGGACCGGGACAGGAGGCTCCTACGAGCAGTACTTC.

The V and J genes are TRBV5-6 and TRBJ1-5, with 7 nucleotides matching TRBD1. Trimming at V came to 4 bases and at J to 4 bases, leaving 5 bases not matched to a gene. Germline V gene lookup returns CDR1 SGHDT and CDR2 YYEEEE. The CDR3 totals 14 residues. The CDR3 DNA follows: TGTGCCAGCAGCAACAGGGGTTGGAATCAGCCCCAGCATTTT. It translates to CASSNRGWNQPQHF.

In this sample, this clone turned up once. A junction end diverges from the germline sequence, so it may reflect a read error. The V gene is TRBV7-9, the J gene TRBJ1-4, with a weak D call TRBD1 (6 bases). CDR3 length: 13 residues. Per germline, CDR1 SEHNR and CDR2 FQNEAQ (reference sequence). The CDR3 is CASSLGVGQREDF. DNA for the CDR3: TGTGCCAGCAGCTTAGGGGTTGGACAGCGGGAGGATTTT.

V usage is TRBV5-1 and J usage is TRBJ1-2; D uncertain. The CDR3 spans 16 residues. V dropped 0 bases and J dropped 5 bases, with 17 bases sitting between them. The germline CDR1 and CDR2 sequences are SGHRS and YFSETQ. The CDR3 DNA reads as TGCGCCAGCAGCTTGGCCGGTACTAGGCGGGATTATGGCTACACCTTC. Translation: CASSLAGTRRDYGYTF.

This sequence joins TRBV19 and TRBJ1-2, with 7 bases lining up with TRBD1. This CDR3 is built from 16 residues. V trimming: 6 bases; J trimming: 0 bases; junction bases outside the gene matches: 10. Germline V gene data show CDR1 as LNHDA and CDR2 as SQIVND (reference sequence). CDR3 residues: CASSRPGQATNYGYTF. The CDR3 DNA sequence: TGTGCCAGTAGCCGTCCAGGACAGGCAACTAACTATGGCTACACCTTC.

The J gene is TRBJ1-4, the V gene TRBV6-1, with 7 bases matching TRBD1. Trimming removed 7 bases from V and 7 bases from J; junction bases left unmatched: 9. CDR1 and CDR2 from the germline V gene are MNHNS and SASEGT. The CDR3 consists of 14 residues. The CDR3 region is CASNQQGMGEKLFF. Written as DNA, the CDR3 is TGTGCCAGCAACCAACAGGGGATGGGTGAAAAACTGTTTTTT.

There are many counts of this clone. The chain carries TRBV11-1 and TRBJ2-1, with D possibly TRBD1 on 6 matching bases. Germline loops: CDR1 SGHAT, CDR2 FQDESV (reference sequence). Trimming stripped 3 bases from V and 2 bases from J, with 8 bases between. This CDR3 is built from 14 residues. This CDR3 is CASSFQGPYNEQFF. The CDR3 coding sequence is TGTGCCAGCAGCTTTCAGGGGCCCTACAATGAGCAGTTCTTC.

This rearrangement joins TRBV19 to TRBJ1-1; 10 nucleotides line up with TRBD1. In germline, CDR1 is LNHDA, CDR2 SQIVND (reference sequence). V gave up 7 bases and J gave up 6 bases; unmatched junction bases: 11. CDR3 length: 15 residues. This CDR3 reads CASIRGTGEIAEAFF. CDR3 nucleotide sequence: TGTGCCAGTATAAGAGGGACAGGGGAAATCGCTGAAGCTTTCTTT.